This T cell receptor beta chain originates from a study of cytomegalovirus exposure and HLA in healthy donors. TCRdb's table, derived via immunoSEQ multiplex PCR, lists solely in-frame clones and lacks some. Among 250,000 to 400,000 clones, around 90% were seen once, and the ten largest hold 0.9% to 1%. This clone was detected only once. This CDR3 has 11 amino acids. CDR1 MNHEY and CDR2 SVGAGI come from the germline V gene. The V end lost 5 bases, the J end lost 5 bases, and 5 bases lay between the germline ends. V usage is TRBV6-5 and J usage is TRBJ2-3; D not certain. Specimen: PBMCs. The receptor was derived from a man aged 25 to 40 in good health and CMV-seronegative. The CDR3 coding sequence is TGTGCCAGCAGTAACGGAGATACGCAGTATTTT. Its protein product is CASSNGDTQYF.